This paragraph covers one T cell receptor (beta chain) sequence. This sample stems from a study of blood T cell repertoires in COVID-19. About the research overall: Samples of COVID-19 (acute and convalescent) were obtained from the United States, Italy and Spain. Sources were T cells, B-cell-depleted T cells, or PBMCs; the material itself was cDNA or gDNA.

CDR1 and CDR2 (germline): SGDLS, YYNGEE. The CDR3 loop spans 13 amino acids. With 0 bases removed from V and 2 bases from J, the gap between germline ends came to 4 bases. Per the original methods: How many nucleated cells were present was estimated from reference gene primer amplification. Data came from immunoSEQ multiplex PCR; TCRdb stores just in-frame clones and leaves some out. The V and J calls and the clone size are those of that table, but D and trimming were determined from the DNA. The data show under 130,000 clones, over 75% seen once. V is TRBV9 and J is TRBJ2-3, with D hard to call. The material sequenced was peripheral blood. This sequence originates from a man over 45 with acute or convalescent COVID-19. In DNA form, the CDR3 reads TGTGCCAGCAGCGTAGCTACCACAGATACGCAGTATTTT. It is translated as CASSVATTDTQYF. The full variable domain, with the rest looked up from reference TRBV9 and TRBJ2-3, is DSGVTQTPKHLITATGQRVTLRCSPRSGDLSVYWYQQSLDQGLQFLIQYYNGEERAKGNILERFSAQQFPDLHSELNLSSLELGDSALYFCASSVATTDTQYFGPGTRLTVL.